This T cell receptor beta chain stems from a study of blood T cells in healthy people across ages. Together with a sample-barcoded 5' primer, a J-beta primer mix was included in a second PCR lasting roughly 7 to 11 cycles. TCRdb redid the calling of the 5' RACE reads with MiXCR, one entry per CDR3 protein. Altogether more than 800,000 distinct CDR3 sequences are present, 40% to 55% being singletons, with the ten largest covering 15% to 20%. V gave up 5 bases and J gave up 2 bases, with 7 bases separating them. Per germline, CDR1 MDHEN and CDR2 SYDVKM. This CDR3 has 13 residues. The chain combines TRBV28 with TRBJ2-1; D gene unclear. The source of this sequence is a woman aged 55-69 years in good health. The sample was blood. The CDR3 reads CASSPLAYNEQFF. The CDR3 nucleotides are TGTGCCAGCAGTCCCCTCGCCTACAATGAGCAGTTCTTC.